Each of the 6 T cell receptor beta chains below was sequenced from the same sample in a study of early T cells in non-severe SARS-CoV-2 infection. Via MiXCR, TCRdb re-called the 5' RACE reads, giving one row per CDR3 protein. The table shows more than 65,000 distinct CDR3 sequences, with roughly 4.9% occurring only once. The specimen was whole blood, collected at baseline. These receptors were collected from an adult who was a healthcare worker with PCR-confirmed SARS-CoV-2 infection or an uninfected control (not recorded which). The donor label of this sample is uncertain.

The chain has TRBV2 and TRBJ2-5; TRBD2 aligns across 7 bases. CDR1 is SNHLY, CDR2 FYNNEI, per germline. The CDR3 is made up of 16 amino acids. The V gene end was trimmed by 4 bases and the J gene end by 6 bases; junction bases not matched to a gene: 14. DNA of the CDR3: TGTGCCAGCAGTGGAAGTATTTCTAGCGGTGGGCAGACCCAGTACTTC. Amino acids: CASSGSISSGGQTQYF.

This clonotype came up many times. This sequence joins TRBV20-1 and TRBJ1-2, with no clear D. Per germline, CDR1 DFQATT and CDR2 SNEGSKA (reference sequence). The V and J ends lost 0 bases and 4 bases respectively, with 12 bases between them. This CDR3 comprises 14 residues. Written as DNA, the CDR3 is TGCAGTGCTAGAGATCTGAGAGGGTTCTATGGCTACACCTTC. This sequence encodes CSARDLRGFYGYTF.

This clonotype appeared many times. The CDR3 sequence is CSAMENRGRRADTQYF. For the CDR3, the DNA is TGCAGTGCGATGGAAAACAGGGGGCGCCGGGCAGATACGCAGTATTTT. The chain uses TRBV20-1 and TRBJ2-3; 9 bases align to TRBD1. The CDR3 covers 16 residues. Germline lookup yields CDR1 DFQATT and CDR2 SNEGSKA (reference sequence). V lost 6 bases to trimming and J lost 4 bases; unmatched junction nucleotides: 14.

This clonotype was seen at least ten times. The genes are TRBV12-3 or TRBV12-4 and TRBJ1-2; no reliable D call. The CDR3 runs to 14 residues. V dropped 2 bases and J dropped 4 bases, with 11 bases sitting between them. The CDR3 DNA sequence: TGTGCCAGCAGTTTATACGGCGGTCTCTATGGCTACACCTTC. Residues: CASSLYGGLYGYTF.

This clonotype has ten or more counts. The chain combines TRBV4-1 with TRBJ1-1; 12 bases agree with TRBD1. With V trimmed by 2 bases and J by 8 bases, 6 bases remained unmatched. The V gene's germline CDR1 is MGHRA and CDR2 YSYEKL. CDR3 length equals 15 residues. CDR3 residues: CASSQSSGTGGEAFF. The DNA for the CDR3 is TGCGCCAGCAGCCAATCTTCCGGGACAGGGGGCGAAGCTTTCTTT.

This clonotype was detected ten times or more. The chain employs TRBV7-6 and TRBJ1-1; no reliable D call. The CDR3 is made up of 13 amino acids. From germline, CDR1 is SGHVS and CDR2 FNYEAQ. V lost 1 base, J lost 6 bases, and 9 bases lay in between. CDR3 bases: TGTGCCAGCAGCTTAGGGGAAGGAGCTGAAGCTTTCTTT. It encodes CASSLGEGAEAFF.